This T cell receptor beta chain comes out of a study of blood T cell repertoires in COVID-19. Original handling: Cell counts per sample came from amplifying reference gene primers. TCRdb's copy holds only in-frame clones and misses some; the assay was immunoSEQ multiplex PCR. V and J calls and clone size come straight from that table; D and trimming were deduced from the DNA. The sample lists over 200,000 clones, roughly 80% seen once, with approximately 5.4% in the top ten. What was sequenced was peripheral blood. The clonotype comes from a human donor in a cohort sampled during active COVID-19.

The CDR3 loop reads CASSPGQGVRSPLHF. The CDR3 DNA follows: TGCGCCAGCAGCCCGGGACAGGGGGTTCGGTCACCCCTCCACTTT. This chain connects TRBV5-1 to TRBJ1-6, with TRBD1 identical over 11 bases. Germline V lookup: CDR1 SGHRS, CDR2 YFSETQ. V shed 4 bases, J shed 10 bases, and the junction held 7 bases outside the gene matches. The CDR3 is 15 amino acids.